The 29 T cell receptor beta chains given below trace back to one sample, sequenced in a study of blood T cell repertoires in COVID-19. Profiling relied on immunoSEQ multiplex PCR, and the TCRdb table lists in-frame clones only, not all of them. The sample contains approximately 100,000 clones, 91% of which appear only once. Sequenced material: peripheral blood. The receptors were sampled from a man aged 50-59 years with acute or convalescent COVID-19.

The chain carries TRBV6-6 and TRBJ1-2; TRBD1 agrees at 7 bases. This CDR3 contains 22 residues. CDR1 MNHNY and CDR2 SVGAGI come from the germline V gene (reference sequence). Trimming removed 5 bases from V and 5 bases from J; junction bases left unmatched: 32. The chain's CDR3 is CASSPSLFLTGTATHLHYGYTF. CDR3 DNA: TGTGCCAGCAGTCCTTCCCTCTTCCTGACTGGGACAGCCACACATCTACATTATGGCTACACCTTC.

The V gene is TRBV6-2 or TRBV6-3, the J gene TRBJ1-2; the match to TRBD1 covers 9 bases. Trimming at V came to 0 bases and at J to 7 bases, leaving 3 bases not matched to a gene. Germline V lookup: CDR1 MNHEY, CDR2 SVGEGT. The CDR3 spans 14 residues. The CDR3 protein is CASSYSGQGTGYTF. DNA for the CDR3: TGTGCCAGCAGTTACTCGGGACAGGGCACTGGCTACACCTTC.

The chain recombines TRBV5-1 with TRBJ2-5, with D possibly matching TRBD1 (6 bases). The CDR3 contains 15 residues. V was cut by 4 bases and J by 5 bases, with 18 bases left in between. Looked up from germline, CDR1 is SGHRS and CDR2 is YFSETQ. CDR3 region: CASSLPQGSGETQYF. The CDR3 DNA sequence: TGCGCCAGCAGCCTCCCCCAGGGGTCTGGGGAGACCCAGTACTTC.

This chain uses TRBV30 with TRBJ1-1, with 8 bases that match TRBD1. J was trimmed by 3 bases and V by 3 bases; bases with no gene match: 9. Germline assignment: CDR1 GTSNPN and CDR2 SVGIG (reference sequence). This CDR3 is built from 15 residues. The CDR3 DNA follows: TGTGCCTGGAGAGAAATCGGGACAGGTCACACTGAAGCTTTCTTT. It is translated as CAWREIGTGHTEAFF.

The chain joins TRBV6-2 or TRBV6-3 to TRBJ2-2, with a tentative D call TRBD1 (5 bases). Deletions cut 5 bases from V and 7 bases from J, with 11 bases between. CDR3 length: 13 amino acids. CDR1 MNHEY and CDR2 SVGEGT come from the germline V gene. CDR3 coding DNA: TGTGCCAGCAGTGTGCAGGGAAGCGGGGAGCTGTTTTTT. Translated: CASSVQGSGELFF.

The V and J genes are TRBV10-3 and TRBJ2-1; 9 nucleotides align to TRBD2. The V segment lost 3 bases and the J segment 10 bases; nucleotides outside the gene matches: 13. CDR3 length equals 16 residues. Per germline, CDR1 ENHRY and CDR2 SYGVKD. The chain's CDR3 is CAISDTSGRPGGEQFF. The CDR3 DNA reads as TGTGCCATCAGTGACACTAGCGGGCGACCCGGGGGGGAGCAGTTCTTC.

This clone turned up a few times. V is TRBV19 and J is TRBJ1-5; D may be TRBD1 (5 bases). CDR1 LNHDA and CDR2 SQIVND come from the germline V gene (reference sequence). The CDR3 spans 14 residues. The germline V and J ends were trimmed by 7 bases and 4 bases, with 14 bases remaining between them. The DNA of the CDR3 is TGTGCCAGTAAGGCAGGGAAAGGGAATCAGCCCCAGCATTTT. This sequence encodes CASKAGKGNQPQHF. The full variable domain, with the rest looked up from reference TRBV19 and TRBJ1-5, is DGGITQSPKYLFRKEGQNVTLSCEQNLNHDAMYWYRQDPGQGLRLIYYSQIVNDFQKGDIAEGYSVSREKKESFPLTVTSAQKNPTAFYLCASKAGKGNQPQHFGDGTRLSIL.

CDR3 DNA sequence: TGTGCCAGCAACAGGGGACGGAATTCACCCCTCCACTTT. Residues: CASNRGRNSPLHF. The rearrangement joins TRBV9 to TRBJ1-6; 7 bases align to TRBD1. CDR3 length: 13 amino acids. The germline V gene has CDR1 SGDLS and CDR2 YYNGEE. J lost 7 bases, V lost 6 bases, and 4 bases had no gene match.

The chain recombines TRBV9 with TRBJ1-2; D might be TRBD1 (6 bases). This CDR3 has 14 amino acids. Germline V gives CDR1 SGDLS, CDR2 YYNGEE. The V gene lost 3 bases and the J gene lost 8 bases, with 17 bases spanning the gap. CDR3 in amino acids: CASSDGRGIRGYTF. The CDR3 bases are TGTGCCAGCAGCGATGGCAGGGGAATTAGGGGCTACACCTTC.

Only one count was recorded for this clone. This sequence joins TRBV9 and TRBJ2-1; 12 positions match TRBD2. The V segment lost 0 bases and the J segment 8 bases; nucleotides outside the gene matches: 3. CDR3 length equals 15 residues. Germline CDR1 is SGDLS and CDR2 is YYNGEE. The CDR3 DNA follows: TGTGCCAGCAGCGTAGCCCTAGCGGGGGGGCATGAGCAGTTCTTC. Protein product: CASSVALAGGHEQFF. The variable domain in full, with the rest retrieved from reference TRBV9 and TRBJ2-1, is DSGVTQTPKHLITATGQRVTLRCSPRSGDLSVYWYQQSLDQGLQFLIQYYNGEERAKGNILERFSAQQFPDLHSELNLSSLELGDSALYFCASSVALAGGHEQFFGPGTRLTVL.

The chain links TRBV7-2 to TRBJ2-2; TRBD2 aligns across 7 bases. The CDR3 loop spans 14 amino acids. Trimming cost V 2 bases and J 4 bases; bases outside gene matches: 1. Germline CDR1 reads SGHTA; CDR2 reads FQGNSA. The CDR3 protein is CASSLSGATGELFF. CDR3 in DNA: TGTGCCAGCAGCTTAAGCGGGGCCACCGGGGAGCTGTTTTTT.

The V call is TRBV5-5, the J call TRBJ2-2; TRBD1 agrees at 9 bases. V was pared by 2 bases and J by 6 bases, with 8 bases of the junction left unmatched. The CDR3 is 16 residues long. From germline, CDR1 is SGHKS and CDR2 YYEKEE (reference sequence). CDR3 protein: CASSFPGQGFAGELFF. The CDR3 coding sequence is TGTGCCAGCAGCTTTCCGGGACAGGGCTTTGCCGGGGAGCTGTTTTTT.

The chain carries TRBV11-3 and TRBJ1-5; D remains unclear. Germline V gives CDR1 SGHNT, CDR2 YENEEA. The germline V and J ends were trimmed by 2 bases and 15 bases, with 11 bases remaining between them. The CDR3 length is 11 residues. DNA for the CDR3: TGTGCCAGCAGCTTAAAATCCCCGTCGCATTTT. This encodes CASSLKSPSHF. Combining the CDR3 with reference TRBV11-3 and TRBJ1-5 gives the whole variable domain EAGVVQSPRYKIIEKKQPVAFWCNPISGHNTLYWYLQNLGQGPELLIRYENEEAVDDSQLPKDRFSAERLKGVDSTLKIQPAELGDSAVYLCASSLKSPSHFGDGTRLSIL.

The chain has TRBV2 and TRBJ1-5; no clear D. CDR1 is SNHLY and CDR2 is FYNNEI in the germline V gene. Deletions cut 4 bases from V and 0 bases from J, with 13 bases between. The CDR3 runs 16 residues. CDR3 sequence reads: CASSVGRLYSNQPQHF. The CDR3, as DNA: TGTGCCAGCAGTGTCGGCAGGCTCTATAGCAATCAGCCCCAGCATTTT.

The gene calls are TRBV5-1 and TRBJ1-5; D gene uncertain. The CDR3 contains 15 residues. Trimming took 0 bases from V and 0 from J, leaving 7 bases between them. The germline gives CDR1 SGHRS, CDR2 YFSETQ. Written as DNA, the CDR3 is TGCGCCAGCAGCTTGGTGGCGGGTAGCAATCAGCCCCAGCATTTT. Encoded protein: CASSLVAGSNQPQHF.

This clone is a singleton in its sample. CDR3 protein: CASRNPKQGDSNQPQHF. In nucleotides, the CDR3 is TGTGCCAGTAGGAATCCCAAACAGGGGGATAGCAATCAGCCCCAGCATTTT. The rearrangement links TRBV19 to TRBJ1-5; 8 bases line up with TRBD1. The CDR3 is 17 amino acids. CDR1 is LNHDA, CDR2 SQIVND, per germline (reference sequence). V dropped 6 bases and J dropped 0; count of bases not matched to a gene: 10.

The sample holds one count of this clone. V and J are TRBV6-1 and TRBJ1-1; a weak D match, TRBD1 (6 bases). The CDR3 has 15 amino acids. The germline V gene encodes CDR1 MNHNS and CDR2 SASEGT. V was pared by 2 bases and J by 0 bases, with 10 bases between. CDR3 loop: CASSERAGVNTEAFF. CDR3 DNA sequence: TGTGCCAGCAGTGAAAGGGCAGGGGTGAACACTGAAGCTTTCTTT.

The chain uses TRBV4-1 and TRBJ1-4, with 7 bases lining up with TRBD1. This CDR3 has 15 amino acids. Germline trimming cut 4 bases from V and 3 bases from J; bases unmatched to any gene: 5. Germline V gene sequence: CDR1 MGHRA, CDR2 YSYEKL. The CDR3 here is CASSRTGTANEKLFF. The CDR3 region has the DNA TGCGCCAGCAGCCGAACCGGGACAGCTAATGAAAAACTGTTTTTT.

The V call is TRBV28, the J call TRBJ2-7; 7 nucleotides match TRBD1. The CDR3 contains 13 residues. In germline, CDR1 is MDHEN, CDR2 SYDVKM. The J segment lost 2 bases and the V segment lost 7 bases, leaving 5 bases of the junction unmatched. The CDR3 bases are TGTGCCAGCAAGCAGGGGGTCCCCTACGAGCAGTACTTC. Residues: CASKQGVPYEQYF.

V is TRBV6-5 and J is TRBJ1-1, with 8 bases identical to TRBD1. This CDR3 comprises 14 residues. With 7 bases clipped from V and 11 bases from J, the junction kept 15 bases outside the gene matches. CDR1 and CDR2 from the germline V gene are MNHEY and SVGAGI. The CDR3 sequence is CASTLGGRGPSAFF. The CDR3 DNA follows: TGTGCCAGCACCCTCGGTGGCAGGGGGCCCTCGGCTTTCTTT.

The V gene is TRBV7-9, the J gene TRBJ2-5; 7 positions match TRBD1. CDR3 length equals 14 residues. Germline V gene data show CDR1 as SEHNR and CDR2 as FQNEAQ (reference sequence). J lost 1 base, V lost 5 bases, and 4 bases had no gene match. The CDR3 region is CASSLGQLQETQYF. The CDR3 bases are TGTGCCAGCAGCCTGGGACAGCTCCAAGAGACCCAGTACTTC.

This rearrangement joins TRBV2 to TRBJ1-4; weak D call: TRBD1 (6 bases). The CDR3 totals 14 residues. The germline V gene encodes CDR1 SNHLY and CDR2 FYNNEI. Between the trimmed V and J ends, which lost 7 bases and 8 bases, there was a span of 17 bases. The CDR3 protein is CASTARQVLEKLFF. CDR3 sequence (DNA): TGTGCCAGCACCGCCCGACAGGTTTTGGAAAAACTGTTTTTT.

The CDR3 DNA is TGTGCCAGCAGCCCACAGGGAGTTTATCAGCCCCAGCATTTT. This encodes CASSPQGVYQPQHF. The V gene is TRBV7-9, the J gene TRBJ1-5; possibly TRBD1 for D (6 bases). This CDR3 has 14 residues. Germline CDR1 is SEHNR and CDR2 is FQNEAQ (reference sequence). V shed 5 bases and J shed 5 bases, with 13 bases lying between them.

The table lists this clone with a count of one. The V call is TRBV5-4, the J call TRBJ2-1; 9 bases map to TRBD2. Germline V gives CDR1 SGHNT, CDR2 YYREEE (reference sequence). V shed 3 bases and J 5 bases; nucleotides not matched to a gene: 9. The CDR3 extends over 16 amino acids. The CDR3 is CASSSGGAGGHNEQFF. The DNA of the CDR3 is TGTGCCAGCAGCTCTGGGGGAGCGGGGGGCCACAATGAGCAGTTCTTC.

The chain recombines TRBV19 with TRBJ1-5; D is perhaps TRBD1 (5 bases). Germline V gene lookup returns CDR1 LNHDA and CDR2 SQIVND (reference sequence). The length of the CDR3 is 15 residues. Trimming removed 7 bases from V and 6 bases from J, with 19 bases in between. The CDR3 is CASMGGTGGSQPQHF. The CDR3 DNA reads TGTGCCAGTATGGGGGGAACAGGCGGTAGTCAGCCCCAGCATTTT.

This rearrangement joins TRBV6-5 to TRBJ2-5; D remains ambiguous. V was clipped by 0 bases and J by 5 bases, with 10 bases between them. The CDR3 sequence is 14 residues long. Germline CDR1 MNHEY, CDR2 SVGAGI. CDR3 coding DNA: TGTGCCAGCAGTTACTCGGGCCCTGGGGAGACCCAGTACTTC. Translating it yields CASSYSGPGETQYF.

This clone has a single count. This sequence joins TRBV30 and TRBJ1-2; a weak D match, TRBD1 (5 bases). CDR1 and CDR2 from the germline V gene are GTSNPN and SVGIG (reference sequence). This CDR3 comprises 13 residues. V was trimmed by 4 bases and J by 4 bases, leaving 13 bases between them. CDR3: CAWIGDSPYGYTF. The CDR3, as DNA: TGTGCCTGGATAGGCGACAGTCCCTATGGCTACACCTTC.

V usage is TRBV9 and J usage is TRBJ1-1; D is undetermined. CDR3 length: 15 amino acids. The germline V and J ends were trimmed by 0 bases and 0 bases, with 9 bases remaining between them. The V gene's germline CDR1 is SGDLS and CDR2 YYNGEE. CDR3 loop: CASSVGPGLNTEAFF. The CDR3, as DNA: TGTGCCAGCAGCGTAGGCCCGGGGTTGAACACTGAAGCTTTCTTT. Drawing the rest from reference TRBV9 and TRBJ1-1, the complete variable domain is DSGVTQTPKHLITATGQRVTLRCSPRSGDLSVYWYQQSLDQGLQFLIQYYNGEERAKGNILERFSAQQFPDLHSELNLSSLELGDSALYFCASSVGPGLNTEAFFGQGTRLTVV.

The rearrangement joins TRBV13 to TRBJ1-5; TRBD1 matches at 9 bases. CDR3 length: 15 residues. V lost 5 bases and J lost 7; bases outside the gene matches: 9. Germline values: CDR1 PRHDT, CDR2 FYEKMQ (reference sequence). This chain's CDR3 is CASSPGQGFGQPQHF. In DNA, the CDR3 is TGTGCCAGCAGCCCGGGACAGGGTTTCGGACAGCCCCAGCATTTT.